The T cell receptor beta chain described here comes from a study of T cell responses to AZD1222 COVID-19 vaccine. Germline V gene data show CDR1 as SNHLY and CDR2 as FYNNEI. This CDR3 has 16 residues. The V end was cut by 3 bases, the J end by 4 bases, with 15 bases between. Remarks on this clone: Its antigen is currently unknown.

TCRdb keeps only in-frame clones here, not all; method: immunoSEQ multiplex PCR. Found here are around 66,000 clones, about 90% of them singletons; the top ten hold approximately 15%. Overall study findings and caveats: At study baseline, merely five or six AZD1222 recipients were seropositive. Clonal diversity may have been underestimated, and the donors were mostly white British, with more females than males. Nearly half of the spike-specific TCRs reportedly recognize variant regions that carry no mutations. Samples come after the peak T cell response, not at day 14.

The source is an adult in good health. This material consisted of peripheral blood, taken on day 0 of AZD1222 vaccination. The V call is TRBV2, the J call TRBJ2-2; D might be TRBD1 (7 bases). CDR3 sequence reads: CASSERQGGGTGELFF. CDR3 bases: TGTGCCAGCAGTGAGCGGCAGGGGGGAGGCACCGGGGAGCTGTTTTTT.